The T cell receptor beta chain under discussion was sequenced for a study of blood T cell repertoires in COVID-19 (dated by TCRdb to between 2020 and 2021). General notes on the study: Samples from collaborators originated in the United States, Italy and Spain and spanned both the acute and convalescent phases of COVID-19. Sample metadata almost always included a de-identified subject ID, COVID-19 status, age in years and sex. Where available, HLA class I and class II types were taken from metadata supplied by the sample provider and were not determined by assay-based typing. The samples were drawn from the first 160 participants of the ongoing ImmuneRACE study and from some 1,300 subjects provided by 6 global collaborators. The prospective study material was composed of cDNA or gDNA derived from T cells, B-cell-depleted T cells, or PBMCs. The dataset comprised deeply sampled blood TCRbeta repertoires from subjects exposed to, actively infected with, or recovered from COVID-19. The repertoires were released in a freely available public database meant as a resource for research on the immune response to SARS-CoV-2.

What the research found in general, with its limitations: The amount of clinical and demographic metadata varied by source and participant and was provided uncurated.

From a lookup of the germline V gene, CDR1 and CDR2 are SGHRS and YFSETQ. For this chain, trimming is 4 bases at the V end and 3 bases at the J end, and the number of junction bases without a gene match is 9. Its CDR3 holds 15 amino acids, cysteine through phenylalanine. This entry keeps only the CDR3 DNA: 45 bases, framed from base 1. The collaborating institutions used their own protocols to collect whole blood in K2EDTA tubes. Collaborator samples were shipped for TCRbeta analysis as frozen whole blood, isolated PBMCs, or DNA extracted from either sample type. The immunoSEQ Assay, a bias-controlled multiplex PCR, was used to amplify TCRbeta CDR3 regions from genomic DNA. As for the authors' bioinformatics: The number of nucleated cells in each sample was estimated from the amplification of reference gene primers within the assay. Sequence reads were collapsed and filtered to measure the absolute abundance of every unique TCRbeta CDR3 rearrangement. For each sample, productive Simpson clonality was calculated as the square root of Simpson's diversity index over productive rearrangements. TCRdb carries this immuneACCESS record with in-frame sequences only. Its versions omit some clonotypes, under half of them owing to an unresolved V gene in the studies checked, with the rest unexplained. V and J calls and clone size are given by that table; D and trimming were obtained from the DNA. Within this sample are more than 100,000 clones, with around three quarters of them counted one time only. The ten largest make up 4% of the sample.

This clone was observed a handful of times. Its recognized antigen is unknown. Nothing much larger sits one base from this clone, and base qualities are not available. This sequence uses TRBV5-1 and TRBJ1-2; 7 bases in between match TRBD1. The specimen was peripheral blood. This clonotype was obtained from a woman over 75 with acute or convalescent COVID-19. The DNA is TGCGCCAGCAGCCTACGCCGCGGGACAGACTATGGCTACACCTTC. Its translation reads: CASSLRRGTDYGYTF.